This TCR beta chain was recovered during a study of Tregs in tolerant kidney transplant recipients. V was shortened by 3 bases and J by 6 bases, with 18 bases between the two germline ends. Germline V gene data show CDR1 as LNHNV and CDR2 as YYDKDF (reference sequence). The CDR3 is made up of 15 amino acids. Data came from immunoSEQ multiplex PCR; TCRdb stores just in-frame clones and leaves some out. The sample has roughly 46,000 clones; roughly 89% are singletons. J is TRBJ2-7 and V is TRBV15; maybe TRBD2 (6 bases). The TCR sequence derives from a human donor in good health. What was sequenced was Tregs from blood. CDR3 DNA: TGTGCCACCAGCAGGTTACAGGAGGGCGCGGTCGAGCAGTACTTC. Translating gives CATSRLQEGAVEQYF. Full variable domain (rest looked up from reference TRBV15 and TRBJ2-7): DAMVIQNPRYQVTQFGKPVTLSCSQTLNHNVMYWYQQKSSQAPKLLFHYYDKDFNNEADTPDNFQSRRPNTSFCFLDIRSPGLGDTAMYLCATSRLQEGAVEQYFGPGTRLTVT.